These T cell receptor beta chains were read from a single sample in a study of blood T cell repertoires in COVID-19. Sequenced by immunoSEQ multiplex PCR; TCRdb stores in-frame clones only, minus some. The sample holds some 270,000 clones, roughly 86% seen once. The sequencing input was peripheral blood. The receptors derive from a man aged 40-49 years with active or convalescent COVID-19. The CDR3 runs from the conserved cysteine through the conserved F or W. D genes are given only for firm matches. Part of the rows lack a size; the others show once, few, many or a class for expanded clones.

v_call,clone_size,j_call,d_call,cdr3_nt,cdr3_aa
TRBV4-2,once,TRBJ1-3,.,TGTGCCAGCAGCCATGAACGGGACAACTCTGGAAACACCATATATTTT,CASSHERDNSGNTIYF
TRBV5-1,.,TRBJ1-1,.,TGCGCCAGCAGCCGGGGGAGCACTGAAGCTTTCTTT,CASSRGSTEAFF
TRBV11-2,.,TRBJ2-1,TRBD2,TGTGCCAGCCCAAGCCGGTTGGGAGGGTCGGACAATGAGCAGTTCTTC,CASPSRLGGSDNEQFF
TRBV7-3,.,TRBJ2-1,TRBD2,TGTGCCAGCAGCTCACTAGCGGGGGGGCGTTCCTACAATGAGCAGTTCTTC,CASSSLAGGRSYNEQFF
TRBV7-9,.,TRBJ2-3,.,TGTGCCAGCAGCTTAGGTAGCCCGGGAGATACGCAGTATTTT,CASSLGSPGDTQYF
TRBV4-1,.,TRBJ2-2,TRBD2,TGCGCCAGCAGCCAACTACTAGCGGGACCTTTTACCGGGGAGCTGTTTTTT,CASSQLLAGPFTGELFF
TRBV12-3/TRBV12-4,.,TRBJ1-5,.,TGTGCCAGCAGTTTAGGTCCGGATCAGCCCCAGCATTTT,CASSLGPDQPQHF
TRBV3-1/TRBV3-2,.,TRBJ1-6,TRBD1,TGTGCCAGCAGCCAATGGGACAGTACCTATAATTCACCCCTCCACTTT,CASSQWDSTYNSPLHF
TRBV3-1/TRBV3-2,.,TRBJ2-3,.,TGTGCCAGCAGCCAGGGCAGGGGCACAGATACGCAGTATTTT,CASSQGRGTDTQYF
TRBV12-2,.,TRBJ1-5,.,TGTGCAAGTCGCTTTGGGACAGAGAATCAGCCCCAGCATTTT,CASRFGTENQPQHF
TRBV19,.,TRBJ2-7,TRBD1,TGTGCCAGTAGTGTTGGGACAGGGTTGGGCGAGCAGTACTTC,CASSVGTGLGEQYF
TRBV9,.,TRBJ2-5,.,TGTGCCAGCAGCGTAGGTGGAGCCGTCCAGGGGGAGACCCAGTACTTC,CASSVGGAVQGETQYF
TRBV9,.,TRBJ2-5,TRBD2,TGTGCCAGCAGCGTTTTAGGGAGTAGCGGGGGGGCCTCCGTGACCCAGTACTTC,CASSVLGSSGGASVTQYF
TRBV29-1,once,TRBJ2-1,.,TGCAGCGTTGAAGATCAGGTGGATGAGCAGTTCTTC,CSVEDQVDEQFF
TRBV6-6,.,TRBJ1-6,.,TGTGCCAGCAGCCTCACCGCGGGGGTCGATTCACCCCTCCACTTT,CASSLTAGVDSPLHF
TRBV28,.,TRBJ1-5,.,TGTGCCAGCAGGTCAGGGTTGGGCAATCAGCCCCAGCATTTT,CASRSGLGNQPQHF
TRBV5-1,.,TRBJ2-1,.,TGCGCCAGCAGCTTGCCCCGGACAACTGACTACAATGAGCAGTTCTTC,CASSLPRTTDYNEQFF
TRBV5-4,.,TRBJ2-3,TRBD2,TGTGCCAGCAGGGGAGGACAGCGGGGGAATACAGATACGCAGTATTTT,CASRGGQRGNTDTQYF
TRBV9,.,TRBJ2-5,TRBD2,TGTGCCAGCAGTAAGACTAGCGGGGGTCAAGAGACCCAGTACTTC,CASSKTSGGQETQYF
TRBV4-1,many,TRBJ2-5,.,TGCGCCAGCAGCCAGAGTGGGGGGGCCGGGGAGACCCAGTACTTC,CASSQSGGAGETQYF